These 25 T cell receptor beta chains originate from one sample sequenced in a study of molecular identifiers for immune sequencing clone quantification. In TCRdb, the PCR reads were re-called with MiXCR into one record per CDR3 protein. The table lists about 640,000 distinct CDR3 sequences, 20% of them singletons. The sample taken for sequencing was naive CD8+ T cells from blood, with Jurkat cell RNA spiked in. Subset given: FACS-sorted CD8+CD4-CCR7+CD45RA+ naive T cells. The origin of the receptors is a human donor in good health. Some libraries in this study had Jurkat cell RNA spiked in.

A note on this clonotype: One end of the junction varies from germline; a read error may be responsible. The rearrangement joins TRBV4-1 to TRBJ1-2, with D perhaps matching TRBD1 (5 bases). The CDR3 covers 15 residues. In germline, CDR1 is MGHRA, CDR2 YSYEKL. The CDR3 reads CASSQDKWGSYSYTF. The CDR3 DNA is TGCGCCAGCAGCCAAGATAAATGGGGGAGCTATAGCTACACCTTC.

This clonotype was counted ten times or more. CDR3 sequence reads: CAWSLDYYEQYF. CDR3 in DNA: TGTGCCTGGAGTCTGGACTACTACGAGCAGTACTTC. This chain joins TRBV30 and TRBJ2-7; the D gene is possibly TRBD2 (6 bases). CDR3 length: 12 amino acids. V lost 2 bases, J lost 3 bases, and 8 bases lay in between. Germline V lookup: CDR1 GTSNPN, CDR2 SVGIG (reference sequence). The complete variable domain, with remaining parts taken from reference TRBV30 and TRBJ2-7, reads SQTIHQWPATLVQPVGSPLSLECTVEGTSNPNLYWYRQAAGRGLQLLFYSVGIGQISSEVPQNLSASRPQDRQFILSSKKLLLSDSGFYLCAWSLDYYEQYFGPGTRLTVT.

The chain recombines TRBV4-2 with TRBJ2-5; D not resolved. This CDR3 contains 13 residues. V lost 0 bases, J lost 1 base, and 3 bases lay in between. Per the germline V gene, CDR1 is LGHNA and CDR2 is YNFKEQ. The CDR3 bases are TGTGCCAGCAGCCAAGAAAGCCAAGAGACCCAGTACTTC. The encoded protein is CASSQESQETQYF.

This clonotype was picked up many times. This chain links TRBV29-1 with TRBJ2-7; 11 positions agree with TRBD2. V lost 5 bases and J lost 5; bases outside the gene matches: 5. Germline-derived CDR1 and CDR2 are SQVTM and ANQGSEA. CDR3 length equals 13 residues. In DNA, the CDR3 is TGCAGCGTTACGACTAGCGGGGAGGACGAGCAGTACTTC. Translated, it gives CSVTTSGEDEQYF.

Worth noting for this clonotype: One base away lies a much larger clone, so this may be a sequencing read error. V and J are TRBV15 and TRBJ2-7; 9 nucleotides line up with TRBD2. The CDR3 is 16 residues long. J lost 4 bases, V lost 4 bases, and 11 bases had no gene match. CDR1 is LNHNV and CDR2 is YYDKDF in the germline V gene (reference sequence). In nucleotides, the CDR3 is TGTGCCACCAGCACCATCCATGCGGGGGGGAGGTACGAGCAGTACTTC. Protein sequence: CATSTIHAGGRYEQYF. Combining the CDR3 with reference TRBV15 and TRBJ2-7 gives the whole variable domain DAMVIQNPRYQVTQFGKPVTLSCSQTLNHNVMYWYQQKSSQAPKLLFHYYDKDFNNEADTPDNFQSRRPNTSFCFLDIRSPGLGDTAMYLCATSTIHAGGRYEQYFGPGTRLTVT.

The V gene is TRBV24-1, the J gene TRBJ2-7, with a possible D match to TRBD1 (5 bases). The V gene's germline CDR1 is KGHDR and CDR2 SFDVKD. This CDR3 spans 16 amino acids. Trimming removed 4 bases from V and 2 bases from J, with 17 bases in between. CDR3 in amino acids: CATSDPKQEPPYEQYF. DNA of the CDR3: TGTGCCACCAGTGACCCCAAACAGGAGCCCCCCTACGAGCAGTACTTC.

Note on this clonotype: Because the CDR3 is missing its conserved closing phenylalanine or tryptophan, this is likely a read error. The V gene is TRBV7-9, the J gene TRBJ2-2; D not resolved. Germline values: CDR1 SEHNR, CDR2 FQNEAQ (reference sequence). V dropped 6 bases and J dropped 1 base, with 12 bases sitting between them. CDR3 length: 15 amino acids. The DNA of the CDR3 is TGTGCCAGCAGTACCCCCAGCCTGAACACCGGGGAGCTGTTTCTT. It encodes CASSTPSLNTGELFL.

J is TRBJ2-7 and V is TRBV4-1, with TRBD2 matching over 10 bases. The J segment lost 3 bases and the V segment lost 2 bases, leaving 4 bases of the junction unmatched. The germline CDR1 and CDR2 sequences are MGHRA and YSYEKL. The CDR3 is 15 residues long. DNA for the CDR3: TGCGCCAGCAGCCAATTAGCGGGGGGACTCTACGAGCAGTACTTC. Translating it yields CASSQLAGGLYEQYF.

A remark on this clonotype: One end of the junction is discordant with germline, which a read error may explain. The V call is TRBV5-3, the J call TRBJ2-3, with 8 bases aligning to TRBD2. TRBV5-3 is recorded as an ORF, its role being uncertain. The CDR3 is 15 residues long. Here the CDR3 DNA reads TGTGCCAGCAGCTTTTCGGGGGGGGCCCCAGATACGCAGTATTTT. Protein product: CASSFSGGAPDTQYF.

The table lists this clonotype with many counts. This rearrangement joins TRBV5-4 to TRBJ2-5, with 8 bases matching TRBD2. The CDR3 runs 15 residues. Germline CDR1 reads SGHNT; CDR2 reads YYREEE (reference sequence). Trimming at V came to 2 bases and at J to 3 bases, leaving 6 bases not matched to a gene. CDR3 bases: TGTGCCAGCAGCTTCGGAGCGGGGGCCGAAGAGACCCAGTACTTC. Its protein is CASSFGAGAEETQYF.

This clonotype turned up a few times. A much larger clone lies a single base off, so this may be a read error. V is TRBV12-3 or TRBV12-4 and J is TRBJ1-5; 8 positions match TRBD1. V lost 5 bases and J lost 5; bases outside the gene matches: 8. The length of the CDR3 is 15 residues. Here the CDR3 reads CASSNDRGCDQPQHF. The CDR3 DNA follows: TGTGCCAGCAGTAACGACAGGGGCTGCGATCAGCCCCAGCATTTT.

Regarding this clonotype: A much larger clone differs from this one at a single base, so this may be a read error. V usage is TRBV27 and J usage is TRBJ2-7; TRBD1 matches at 8 bases. The CDR3 has 15 amino acids. Losses at the gene ends were 5 bases for V and 7 bases for J; bases not matched to a gene: 13. Germline lookup yields CDR1 MNHEY and CDR2 SMNVEV (reference sequence). The CDR3 protein is CASSPPDRELGEQYF. The CDR3 coding sequence is TGTGCCAGCAGTCCCCCGGACAGGGAGCTCGGTGAGCAGTACTTC.

This clonotype was seen many times. The CDR3 here is CASSESEQGAMNTEAFF. The CDR3 nucleotides read TGTGCCAGCAGTGAAAGTGAACAGGGAGCAATGAACACTGAAGCTTTCTTT. V and J are TRBV2 and TRBJ1-1; D might be TRBD1 (6 bases). There are 17 residues in the CDR3. The germline CDR1 and CDR2 sequences are SNHLY and FYNNEI. V was cut by 2 bases and J by 0 bases, with 16 bases left in between.

This clonotype was counted between two and nine times. Since a much larger clone is just one base distant, this may be a read error. CDR3 sequence reads: CAWSDPGLARPYNEQFF. The CDR3 nucleotides read TGTGCCTGGAGTGACCCGGGACTAGCGCGGCCCTACAATGAGCAGTTCTTC. The J gene is TRBJ2-1, the V gene TRBV30; TRBD2 aligns across 10 bases. The CDR3 is made up of 17 amino acids. Germline CDR1 and CDR2: GTSNPN and SVGIG (reference sequence). With 1 base clipped from V and 2 bases from J, the junction kept 8 bases outside the gene matches.

This clonotype was seen a handful of times. This may arise from a read error, as a much more abundant clone is one base away. This chain uses TRBV30 with TRBJ2-7, with D possibly matching TRBD2 (5 bases). Trimming removed 3 bases from V and 9 bases from J, with 18 bases in between. Germline CDR1 reads GTSNPN; CDR2 reads SVGIG (reference sequence). The CDR3 consists of 13 residues. CDR3 region: CAWSLLSADGQYF. DNA for the CDR3: TGTGCCTGGAGCCTCCTTTCAGCGGACGGGCAGTACTTC.

This clonotype has a count of ten or more. The chain employs TRBV4-3 and TRBJ2-3; TRBD1 is a possible D gene (5 bases). The CDR3 length is 15 residues. Trimming cost V 0 bases and J 2 bases, with 9 bases left between them. The germline V gene has CDR1 LGHNA and CDR2 YSLEER. CDR3 region: CASSQDRALTDTQYF. CDR3 coding DNA: TGCGCCAGCAGCCAAGACAGGGCCCTCACAGATACGCAGTATTTT.

The chain combines TRBV9 with TRBJ2-1, with unresolved D. Trimming took off 3 bases at V and 10 bases at J, with 17 bases between the two ends. Germline CDR1 SGDLS, CDR2 YYNGEE. The CDR3 consists of 14 residues. CDR3: CASSAPGKPYEQFF. In nucleotides, the CDR3 is TGTGCCAGCAGCGCGCCCGGAAAACCCTACGAGCAGTTCTTC. The variable domain in full, with the rest retrieved from reference TRBV9 and TRBJ2-1, is DSGVTQTPKHLITATGQRVTLRCSPRSGDLSVYWYQQSLDQGLQFLIQYYNGEERAKGNILERFSAQQFPDLHSELNLSSLELGDSALYFCASSAPGKPYEQFFGPGTRLTVL.

Many counts were recorded for this clonotype. This chain connects TRBV20-1 to TRBJ1-1; 8 bases map to TRBD1. V was pared by 6 bases and J by 0 bases, with 9 bases of the junction left unmatched. The CDR3 runs 15 residues. Germline-derived CDR1 and CDR2 are DFQATT and SNEGSKA (reference sequence). CDR3 sequence: CSAKDREFMNTEAFF. In DNA, the CDR3 is TGCAGTGCAAAGGACAGGGAATTCATGAACACTGAAGCTTTCTTT.

This clonotype was seen a few times. This chain uses TRBV9 with TRBJ1-1; 12 nucleotides align to TRBD1. V shed 0 bases and J 1 base; nucleotides not matched to a gene: 4. Germline loops: CDR1 SGDLS, CDR2 YYNGEE. The CDR3 consists of 17 residues. Here the CDR3 reads CASSVAGTGGQNTEAFF. The DNA of the CDR3 is TGTGCCAGCAGCGTAGCAGGGACAGGGGGCCAGAACACTGAAGCTTTCTTT.

Points on this clonotype: Just one base apart from a much larger clone, this may be a read error. The gene calls are TRBV6-1 and TRBJ2-7; D possibly matches TRBD1 or TRBD2 (5 bases each). Looked up from germline, CDR1 is MNHNS and CDR2 is SASEGT. With 8 bases removed from V and 2 bases from J, the gap between germline ends came to 10 bases. This CDR3 contains 12 residues. The CDR3 DNA follows: TGTGCCAGCGGGGGAATTACCTACGAGCAGTACTTC. It encodes CASGGITYEQYF.

On this clonotype itself: Germline is not matched at one junction end, which may reflect a read error. The chain couples TRBV28 to TRBJ1-5, with 8 nucleotides matching TRBD1. The CDR3 covers 17 residues. The germline CDR1 and CDR2 sequences are MDHEN and SYDVKM. The CDR3 sequence is CVSSLYPDRGSEQPQHF. The CDR3 nucleotides are TGTGTCAGCAGTTTATACCCAGACAGGGGCTCGGAGCAGCCCCAGCATTTT.

Regarding this clonotype: Compared with germline, one end of the junction differs, possibly owing to a read error. The V call is TRBV5-3, the J call TRBJ2-5, with TRBD2 matching 15 bases. TRBV5-3 is known as an ORF, though its function is uncertain. CDR3 length equals 16 residues. The CDR3 loop reads CASSSRTSGGAETQYF. DNA for the CDR3: TGTGCCAGCAGCTCCAGGACTAGCGGGGGGGCTGAGACCCAGTACTTC.

This clonotype was observed at least ten times. This chain uses TRBV4-1 with TRBJ2-2; D perhaps matches TRBD1 (5 bases). Germline CDR1 reads MGHRA; CDR2 reads YSYEKL. V lost 0 bases to trimming and J lost 4 bases, with 12 bases between them. The length of the CDR3 is 16 residues. The CDR3 coding sequence is TGCGCCAGCAGCCAAGAGTCGGCAGGGCGCACCGGGGAGCTGTTTTTT. Amino acids: CASSQESAGRTGELFF.

This clonotype was detected many times. The chain joins TRBV7-9 to TRBJ2-3; D call uncertain. V was shortened by 1 base and J by 0 bases, with 8 bases between the two germline ends. CDR3 size: 15 residues. Per the germline V gene, CDR1 is SEHNR and CDR2 is FQNEAQ (reference sequence). The CDR3 DNA reads as TGTGCCAGCAGCTTAGTCCTGCCTAGCACAGATACGCAGTATTTT. Its protein product is CASSLVLPSTDTQYF.

This clonotype was counted ten times or more. V usage is TRBV24-1 and J usage is TRBJ2-7, with 7 bases lining up with TRBD2. The CDR3 contains 16 residues. Germline V lookup: CDR1 KGHDR, CDR2 SFDVKD. J was trimmed by 0 bases and V by 5 bases; bases with no gene match: 9. The CDR3 region has the DNA TGTGCCACCAGTGGTGATATGACTAGCCGCTCCTACGAGCAGTACTTC. Translation: CATSGDMTSRSYEQYF.